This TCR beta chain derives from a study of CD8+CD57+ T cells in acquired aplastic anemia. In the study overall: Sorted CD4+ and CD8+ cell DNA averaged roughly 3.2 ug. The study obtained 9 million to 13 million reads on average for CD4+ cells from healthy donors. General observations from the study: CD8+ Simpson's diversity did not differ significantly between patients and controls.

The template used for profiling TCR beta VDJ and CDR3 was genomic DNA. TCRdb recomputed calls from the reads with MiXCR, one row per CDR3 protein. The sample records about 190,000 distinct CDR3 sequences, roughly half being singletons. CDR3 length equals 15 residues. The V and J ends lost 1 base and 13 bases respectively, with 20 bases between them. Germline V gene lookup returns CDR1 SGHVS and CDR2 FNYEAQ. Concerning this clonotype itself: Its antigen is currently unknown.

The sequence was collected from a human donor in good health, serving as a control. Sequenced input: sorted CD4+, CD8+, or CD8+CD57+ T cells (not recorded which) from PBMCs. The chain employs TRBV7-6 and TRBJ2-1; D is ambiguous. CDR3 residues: CASSLEAAVQETQFF. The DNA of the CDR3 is TGTGCCAGCAGCTTAGAGGCGGCAGTCCAGGAGACCCAGTTCTTC.